This is a list of T cell receptor beta chains from one sample in a study of T cells in Graves' hyperthyroidism and ophthalmopathy. A single record per CDR3 protein comes from TCRdb applying MiXCR to the multiplex PCR reads. This table has some 92,000 distinct CDR3 sequences, around 37% appearing once. The specimen sequenced was peripheral blood or thyroid tissue (not recorded which). These receptor sequences come from a woman aged 25 to 39 with Graves' hyperthyroidism. The conserved cysteine and the conserved F or W are not part of the CDR3 here.

>TRBV3-1|TRBJ2-7
ASSQVGRYSYEQY
>TRBV7-8|TRBJ1-1
ASSLPGQQNTEAF
>TRBV24-1|TRBJ2-3
ATSTGVTQY
>TRBV25-1|TRBJ2-2
ASSDGYGTVHTGELF
>TRBV28|TRBJ2-7
ASRGRGGTYEQY
>TRBV5-1|TRBJ2-5
ASSTSTQEETQY
>TRBV10-2|TRBJ2-3
ASSQTVSSIPDTQY
>TRBV24-1|TRBJ2-3
ATRSGADSSTDTQY
>TRBV7-6|TRBJ1-5
ASSLEVGSGPGNQPQH
>TRBV5-1|TRBJ2-7
ASSLMTGGSYEQY
>TRBV27|TRBJ1-6
ASRRGGSPLH
>TRBV7-9|TRBJ1-6
ASSDPQGSSPLH
>TRBV25-1|TRBJ1-5
ANPGGSNQPQH
>TRBV9|TRBJ1-4
ASSSEAFEKLF
>TRBV7-3|TRBJ2-5
ASSPGWGTRETQY